This T cell receptor (beta chain) originates from a study of blood T cells in healthy people across ages. The germline V gene encodes CDR1 SGHDN and CDR2 FVKESK. The CDR3 length is 12 residues. V was trimmed by 8 bases and J by 5 bases, leaving 12 bases between them. This clonotype turned up a few times. Each sample gave at least 6.5 million isolated PBMCs. Together with a sample-barcoded 5' primer, a J-beta primer mix was included in a second PCR lasting roughly 6 to 12 cycles. TCRdb reprocessed the 5' RACE reads via MiXCR and lists one record per CDR3 protein. The data contain more than 1 million distinct CDR3 sequences, under 55% of them singletons.

The origin of this receptor is a woman aged 55 to 70 in good health. This chain connects TRBV14 to TRBJ1-2; D is ambiguous. The material sequenced was blood. The CDR3 sequence is CASGPAGYGYTF. CDR3 DNA sequence: TGTGCCAGCGGACCGGCGGGGTATGGCTACACCTTC.